These 17 T cell receptor beta chains were sequenced from one sample in a study of blood T cell repertoires in COVID-19. Profiling relied on immunoSEQ multiplex PCR, and the TCRdb table lists in-frame clones only, not all of them. The sample contains about 110,000 clones, nearly 90% of which appear only once. Sequencing was carried out using peripheral blood. The origin of the receptors is a human donor in a cohort sampled during active COVID-19.

This chain connects TRBV4-2 to TRBJ2-5; D is undetermined. From germline, CDR1 is LGHNA and CDR2 YNFKEQ. The length of the CDR3 is 12 residues. V lost 0 bases and J lost 5, with 4 bases in between. This CDR3 reads CASSQDEETQYF. DNA for the CDR3: TGTGCCAGCAGCCAAGATGAGGAGACCCAGTACTTC.

The chain combines TRBV19 with TRBJ2-2; tentatively, D is TRBD1 (6 bases). In germline, CDR1 is LNHDA, CDR2 SQIVND (reference sequence). With 5 bases removed from V and 4 bases from J, the gap between germline ends came to 14 bases. The CDR3 is 15 residues long. The chain's CDR3 is CASSLQGMRTGELFF. The CDR3 DNA sequence: TGTGCCAGTAGTCTTCAGGGGATGCGCACCGGGGAGCTGTTTTTT.

The chain employs TRBV5-8 and TRBJ1-5, with 9 bases that match TRBD1. The CDR3 has 17 residues. CDR1 is SGHTS and CDR2 is YDEGEE in the germline V gene. The V and J ends lost 3 bases and 0 bases, in that order; junction bases with no gene match: 7. Here the CDR3 reads CASSSKTGGNSNQPQHF. The CDR3 DNA follows: TGTGCCAGCAGCTCGAAAACAGGGGGCAATAGCAATCAGCCCCAGCATTTT.

The chain uses TRBV28 and TRBJ1-2; D is uncertain. Germline assignment: CDR1 MDHEN and CDR2 SYDVKM. There are 13 residues in the CDR3. V lost 6 bases and J lost 2, with 10 bases in between. The CDR3 DNA follows: TGTGCCAGCAGCGCGAACGGGAACTATGGCTACACCTTC. It specifies CASSANGNYGYTF.

This sequence joins TRBV18 and TRBJ1-3; 8 positions agree with TRBD1. V was clipped by 1 base and J by 3 bases; unmatched bases: 5. CDR1 KGHSH and CDR2 LQKENI come from the germline V gene. The CDR3 consists of 16 residues. The CDR3 DNA reads as TGTGCCAGCTCACCACGCGTACAGGGGGATGGAAACACCATATATTTT. Protein: CASSPRVQGDGNTIYF.

The chain recombines TRBV5-4 with TRBJ1-2; D possibly corresponds to TRBD1 (5 bases). CDR3 size: 14 residues. V was shortened by 0 bases and J by 5 bases, with 11 bases between the two germline ends. Germline V gives CDR1 SGHNT, CDR2 YYREEE (reference sequence). The CDR3 here is CASSLAWAGYGYTF. In DNA, the CDR3 is TGTGCCAGCAGCTTGGCGTGGGCAGGGTATGGCTACACCTTC. Complete variable domain (other parts from reference TRBV5-4 and TRBJ1-2): ETGVTQSPTHLIKTRGQQVTLRCSSQSGHNTVSWYQQALGQGPQFIFQYYREEENGRGNFPPRFSGLQFPNYSSELNVNALELDDSALYLCASSLAWAGYGYTFGSGTRLTVV.

The genes are TRBV11-2 and TRBJ2-7; possibly TRBD1 for D (5 bases). From germline, CDR1 is SGHAT and CDR2 FQNNGV. This CDR3 has 15 residues. V lost 5 bases and J lost 0, with 14 bases in between. The CDR3 sequence is CASSPRTLSSYEQYF. The DNA for the CDR3 is TGTGCCAGCAGCCCTCGGACACTGAGCTCCTACGAGCAGTACTTC.

The chain joins TRBV11-2 to TRBJ2-7; D is undetermined. The CDR3 is made up of 12 amino acids. Germline values: CDR1 SGHAT, CDR2 FQNNGV. V lost 1 base to trimming and J lost 1 base, with 2 bases between them. CDR3 nucleotides: TGTGCCAGCAGCTTAGCTTCCTACGAGCAGTACTTC. This gives the protein CASSLASYEQYF.

This chain joins TRBV7-9 and TRBJ2-1, with 8 bases aligning to TRBD1. CDR3 length equals 16 residues. Germline CDR1 is SEHNR and CDR2 is FQNEAQ (reference sequence). V trimming: 0 bases; J trimming: 16 bases; junction bases outside the gene matches: 17. CDR3 in amino acids: CASSLASGQAAQRGFF. The DNA of the CDR3 is TGTGCCAGCAGCTTAGCGTCGGGACAGGCCGCCCAGCGAGGTTTCTTC. Drawing the rest from reference TRBV7-9 and TRBJ2-1, the complete variable domain is DTGVSQNPRHKITKRGQNVTFRCDPISEHNRLYWYRQTLGQGPEFLTYFQNEAQLEKSRLLSDRFSAERPKGSFSTLEIQRTEQGDSAMYLCASSLASGQAAQRGFFGPGTRLTVL.

This chain joins TRBV29-1 and TRBJ2-1; 12 nucleotides agree with TRBD2. The CDR3 totals 14 residues. Germline values: CDR1 SQVTM, CDR2 ANQGSEA. V shed 7 bases and J 2 bases; nucleotides not matched to a gene: 3. The chain's CDR3 is CSGGLAGPYNEQFF. CDR3 coding DNA: TGCAGCGGAGGACTAGCGGGACCCTACAATGAGCAGTTCTTC.

The chain is built from TRBV7-9 and TRBJ1-5, with a possible D match to TRBD1 (6 bases). The germline V gene encodes CDR1 SEHNR and CDR2 FQNEAQ (reference sequence). This CDR3 spans 17 amino acids. Between the trimmed V and J ends, which lost 1 base and 0 bases, there was a span of 13 bases. The CDR3 DNA reads TGTGCCAGCAGCTTAGGAGCAGGGGATCTTAGCAATCAGCCCCAGCATTTT. This encodes CASSLGAGDLSNQPQHF.

The chain's CDR3 is CASSSSARVTQYF. For the CDR3, the DNA is TGTGCCAGCAGTTCGAGCGCTAGAGTGACCCAGTACTTC. The chain joins TRBV2 to TRBJ2-5, with D unresolved. The germline gives CDR1 SNHLY, CDR2 FYNNEI. V was clipped by 5 bases and J by 7 bases, with 14 bases between them. This CDR3 spans 13 amino acids.

The rearrangement links TRBV5-5 to TRBJ1-6, with TRBD1 identical over 9 bases. The V gene's germline CDR1 is SGHKS and CDR2 YYEKEE (reference sequence). The CDR3 runs to 15 residues. V dropped 4 bases and J dropped 6; count of bases not matched to a gene: 5. The CDR3 nucleotides are TGTGCCAGCAGCGCGGGACAGGGTTTTAATTCACCCCTCCACTTT. Translating it yields CASSAGQGFNSPLHF.

The chain combines TRBV9 with TRBJ2-5; 8 nucleotides agree with TRBD1. Germline V CDR1 and CDR2: SGDLS, YYNGEE. The V and J ends lost 2 bases and 5 bases, in that order; junction bases with no gene match: 8. This CDR3 contains 15 residues. CDR3 in amino acids: CASSVAGGVQETQYF. CDR3 bases: TGTGCCAGCAGCGTCGCAGGGGGCGTTCAGGAGACCCAGTACTTC. Looking up the rest from reference TRBV9 and TRBJ2-5 gives the full variable domain: DSGVTQTPKHLITATGQRVTLRCSPRSGDLSVYWYQQSLDQGLQFLIQYYNGEERAKGNILERFSAQQFPDLHSELNLSSLELGDSALYFCASSVAGGVQETQYFGPGTRLLVL.

The chain uses TRBV5-1 and TRBJ1-3, with D hard to call. Germline assignment: CDR1 SGHRS and CDR2 YFSETQ. V dropped 1 base and J dropped 0 bases, with 11 bases sitting between them. The CDR3 is 16 residues long. CDR3 in DNA: TGCGCCAGCAGCTTGACTTTCATTAGCTCTGGAAACACCATATATTTT. It codes for CASSLTFISSGNTIYF.

The chain couples TRBV4-2 to TRBJ2-1; 7 nucleotides match TRBD1. In germline, CDR1 is LGHNA, CDR2 YNFKEQ. The CDR3 covers 15 residues. Trimming at V came to 0 bases and at J to 5 bases, leaving 4 bases not matched to a gene. The DNA for the CDR3 is TGTGCCAGCAGCCAAGACTGGACAGGTAACAATGAGCAGTTCTTC. Amino acid sequence: CASSQDWTGNNEQFF.

The V and J genes are TRBV5-6 and TRBJ2-1; 10 positions agree with TRBD1. V was clipped by 5 bases and J by 8 bases; unmatched bases: 13. Germline V gene sequence: CDR1 SGHDT, CDR2 YYEEEE. This CDR3 has 16 amino acids. CDR3 DNA sequence: TGTGCCAGCAGTTTTCACACCGGGACAGGGGAGTATGAGCAGTTCTTC. Protein sequence: CASSFHTGTGEYEQFF.